This T cell receptor beta chain originates from a study of PD-L1 blockade in urothelial cancer. The length of the CDR3 is 15 residues. CDR1 and CDR2 from the germline V gene are SGDLS and YYNGEE. J was trimmed by 3 bases and V by 10 bases; bases with no gene match: 12. The time point was: pretreatment peripheral blood. Patients presented with locally advanced or metastatic urothelial carcinoma. Anywhere from 1 to 8 samples came from each patient, spanning pretreatment and on-treatment. Worth noting for this clone: What it binds is not known.

Some clones are missing from TCRdb's copy, which holds only in-frame ones; the method was immunoSEQ multiplex PCR. Of approximately 79,000 clones listed, around four fifths were seen once; the top ten hold approximately 6.7%. Findings of the study overall: Pretreatment TCR clonality in blood, when below the median, was predictive of better survival. Stronger expansion of tumor-associated clones in blood at 3 weeks distinguished durable-benefit patients.

This sequence originates from a man aged 35 to 55 with urothelial cancer. The chain uses TRBV9 and TRBJ2-4; 8 bases fit TRBD2. The sequenced sample was PBMCs, obtained around atezolizumab (anti-PD-L1) treatment. As DNA, the CDR3 is TGTGCCGGCCACCCGGGAGGGCCGCACAAAAACATTCAGTACTTC. It specifies CAGHPGGPHKNIQYF.